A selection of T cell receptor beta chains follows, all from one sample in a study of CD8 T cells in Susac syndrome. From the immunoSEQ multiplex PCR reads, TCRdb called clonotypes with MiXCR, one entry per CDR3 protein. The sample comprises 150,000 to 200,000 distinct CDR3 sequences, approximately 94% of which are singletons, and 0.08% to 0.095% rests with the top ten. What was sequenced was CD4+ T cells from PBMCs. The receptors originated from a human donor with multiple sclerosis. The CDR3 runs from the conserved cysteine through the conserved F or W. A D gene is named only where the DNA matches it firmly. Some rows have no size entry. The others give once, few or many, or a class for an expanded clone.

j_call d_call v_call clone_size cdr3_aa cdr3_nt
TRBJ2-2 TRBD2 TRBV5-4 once CASSTRPGTTTGELFF TGTGCCAGCAGCACTCGCCCCGGGACTACCACCGGGGAGCTGTTTTTT
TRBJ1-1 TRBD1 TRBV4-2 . CASSQGTGTEAFF TGTGCCAGCAGCCAAGGGACAGGGACCGAAGCTTTCTTT
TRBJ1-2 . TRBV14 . CASSPQGNYGYTF TGTGCCAGCAGCCCCCAGGGTAACTATGGCTACACCTTC
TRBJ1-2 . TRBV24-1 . CATSDPPPSPTYTF TGTGCCACCAGTGATCCACCACCGTCCCCTACGTACACCTTC
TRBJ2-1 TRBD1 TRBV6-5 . CASSYRQGWGNNEQFF TGTGCCAGCAGTTACAGACAGGGATGGGGGAACAATGAGCAGTTCTTC
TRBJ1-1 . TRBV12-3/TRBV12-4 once CASRGINTEAFF TGTGCCAGCAGAGGGATTAACACTGAAGCTTTCTTT
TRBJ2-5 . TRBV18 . CASSPRGLRETQYF TGTGCCAGCTCACCACGGGGCCTCCGGGAGACCCAGTACTTC
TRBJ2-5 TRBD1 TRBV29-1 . CSVGWDRRETQYF TGCAGCGTTGGGTGGGACAGGCGAGAGACCCAGTACTTC
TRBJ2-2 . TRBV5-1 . CASSRGTGSTGELFF TGCGCCAGCAGCCGCGGCACAGGGAGTACCGGGGAGCTGTTTTTT
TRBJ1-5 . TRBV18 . CASSPGQSYNQPQHF TGTGCCAGCTCACCTGGCCAGAGCTACAATCAGCCCCAGCATTTT
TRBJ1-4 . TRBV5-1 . CASSFMGPEEKLFF TGCGCCAGCAGCTTTATGGGGCCTGAGGAAAAACTGTTTTTT
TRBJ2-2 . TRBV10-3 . CAISPYQHTGELFF TGTGCCATCAGCCCCTACCAACACACCGGGGAGCTGTTTTTT
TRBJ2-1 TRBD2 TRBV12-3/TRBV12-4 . CASSFSGRRSYNEQFF TGTGCCAGCAGTTTTAGCGGGAGGCGGTCCTACAATGAGCAGTTCTTC
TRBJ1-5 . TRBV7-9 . CASSLINQPQHF TGTGCCAGCAGCTTGATTAATCAGCCCCAGCATTTT
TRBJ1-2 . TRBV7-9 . CASRSSAGDLGGYTF TGTGCCAGCAGGTCAAGTGCTGGGGACCTAGGTGGCTACACCTTC
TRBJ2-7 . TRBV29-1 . CSVIQGGNRDEQYF TGCAGCGTCATCCAGGGCGGGAATAGAGACGAGCAGTACTTC
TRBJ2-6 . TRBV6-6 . CATGGGAGANVLTF TGTGCCACCGGTGGAGGCGCTGGGGCCAACGTCCTGACTTTC
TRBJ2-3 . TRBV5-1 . CASMGNVDTQYF TGCGCCAGCATGGGCAATGTGGATACGCAGTATTTT
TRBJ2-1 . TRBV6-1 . CASNAGPYNEQFF TGTGCCAGCAATGCCGGTCCCTACAATGAGCAGTTCTTC
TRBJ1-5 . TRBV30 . CAWTSRPNQPQHF TGTGCCTGGACAAGCAGGCCCAATCAGCCCCAGCATTTT
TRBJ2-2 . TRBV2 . CASSPEVGELFF TGTGCCAGCAGTCCTGAGGTCGGGGAGCTGTTTTTT
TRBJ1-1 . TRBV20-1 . CSARAQQGAAFF TGCAGTGCTAGAGCCCAACAGGGAGCAGCTTTCTTT
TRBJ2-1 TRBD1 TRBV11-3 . CASSSGQESYNEQFF TGTGCCAGCAGCTCGGGACAGGAGTCCTACAATGAGCAGTTCTTC
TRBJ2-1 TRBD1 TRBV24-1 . CATSDFTKGARSYNEQFF TGTGCCACCAGTGATTTCACCAAGGGGGCAAGGTCCTACAATGAGCAGTTCTTC
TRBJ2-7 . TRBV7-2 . CASSLGSSTGLREQYF TGTGCCAGCAGCTTAGGATCGTCAACGGGATTGCGCGAGCAGTACTTC
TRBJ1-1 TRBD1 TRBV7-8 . CASRHNEGQPNTEAFF TGTGCCAGCAGACACAATGAGGGACAGCCGAACACTGAAGCTTTCTTT
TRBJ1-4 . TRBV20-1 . CSARGSGFKEEKLFF TGCAGTGCTCGGGGGTCAGGGTTTAAGGAGGAAAAACTGTTTTTT
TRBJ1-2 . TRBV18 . CASSPPESPNYGYTF TGTGCCAGCTCACCACCGGAGTCACCAAACTATGGCTACACCTTC
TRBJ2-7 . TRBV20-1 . CSARVREQGEQYF TGCAGTGCTAGAGTTCGGGAGCAAGGGGAGCAGTACTTC
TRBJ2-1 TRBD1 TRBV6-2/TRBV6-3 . CASNLRDVGDRGFDEQFF TGTGCCAGCAACCTACGAGATGTTGGGGACAGGGGATTCGATGAGCAGTTCTTC
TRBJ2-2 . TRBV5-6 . CASSTRAGTGELFF TGTGCCAGCAGCACCCGGGCAGGCACCGGGGAGCTGTTTTTT
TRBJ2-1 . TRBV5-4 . CASSSSASSYNEQFF TGTGCCAGCAGCTCTAGCGCGAGCTCCTACAATGAGCAGTTCTTC
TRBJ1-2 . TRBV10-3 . CAITSRPRRGYTF TGTGCCATCACCTCTCGGCCCCGAAGAGGCTACACCTTC
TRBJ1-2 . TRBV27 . CASGPEGGYGYTF TGTGCCAGCGGGCCCGAGGGTGGCTATGGCTACACCTTC
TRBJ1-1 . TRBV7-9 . CASRDRTDKNTEAFF TGTGCCAGCAGAGACCGGACAGACAAGAACACTGAAGCTTTCTTT
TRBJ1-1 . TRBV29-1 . CSVEDPLDYMNTEAFF TGCAGCGTTGAAGATCCCTTGGACTACATGAACACTGAAGCTTTCTTT
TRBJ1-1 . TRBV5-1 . CASTPIGGLNTEAFF TGCGCCAGCACACCTATCGGGGGGCTGAACACTGAAGCTTTCTTT
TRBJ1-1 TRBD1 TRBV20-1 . CRDHYRGFGTEAFF TGCAGGGACCATTACAGGGGGTTTGGAACTGAAGCTTTCTTT
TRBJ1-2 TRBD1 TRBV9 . CASSVSGQDGYTF TGTGCCAGCAGCGTAAGTGGACAGGATGGCTACACCTTC
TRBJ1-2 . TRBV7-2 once CASSSHRKHYGYTF TGTGCCAGCAGCTCCCACCGCAAACACTATGGCTACACCTTC
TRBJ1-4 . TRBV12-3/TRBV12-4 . CASSLGGLDEKLFF TGTGCCAGCAGTTTAGGGGGGCTGGATGAAAAACTGTTTTTT
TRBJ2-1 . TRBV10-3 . CAISESTFYNEQFF TGTGCCATCAGTGAGTCGACATTTTACAATGAGCAGTTCTTC
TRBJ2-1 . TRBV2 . CASSFSRPPHNEQFF TGTGCCAGCAGTTTTAGCAGACCCCCGCACAATGAGCAGTTCTTC
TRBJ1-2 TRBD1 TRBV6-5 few CASSPQGGGYTF TGTGCCAGCAGTCCTCAGGGGGGGGGCTACACCTTC
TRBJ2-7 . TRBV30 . CAWSVVPDVQYF TGTGCCTGGAGTGTAGTCCCAGACGTGCAGTACTTC
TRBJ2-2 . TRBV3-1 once CASSPRGGELFF TGTGCCAGCAGCCCACGCGGCGGGGAGCTGTTTTTT
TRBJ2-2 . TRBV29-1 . CSAAGGVLAGELFF TGCAGCGCCGCCGGGGGCGTATTGGCCGGGGAGCTGTTTTTT
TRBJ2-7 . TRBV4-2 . CASSQGRRLSGEQYF TGTGCCAGCAGCCAAGGTAGGAGGTTGAGCGGTGAGCAGTACTTC
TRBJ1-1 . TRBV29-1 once CSVASSGFRTEAFF TGCAGCGTTGCATCTTCGGGCTTTCGGACTGAAGCTTTCTTT
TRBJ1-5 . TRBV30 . CAWSAGGYWSNQPQHF TGTGCCTGGAGTGCCGGGGGCTATTGGAGCAATCAGCCCCAGCATTTT
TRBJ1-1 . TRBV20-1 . CSAINTPGWKVEQGGRTDTEAFF TGCAGTGCTATTAATACTCCAGGGTGGAAGGTGGAACAGGGTGGAAGGACAGACACTGAAGCTTTCTTT
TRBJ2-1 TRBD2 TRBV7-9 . CASSLGLAGRGGEEQFF TGTGCCAGCAGCTTAGGTCTAGCGGGCCGGGGGGGCGAAGAGCAGTTCTTC
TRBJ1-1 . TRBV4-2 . CASSQLINTEAFF TGTGCCAGCAGCCAACTCATCAACACTGAAGCTTTCTTT
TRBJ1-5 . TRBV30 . CAWSQGGNQPQHF TGTGCCTGGTCCCAGGGTGGCAATCAGCCCCAGCATTTT
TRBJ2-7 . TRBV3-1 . CASSHTYEQYF TGTGCCAGCAGCCACACCTACGAGCAGTACTTC
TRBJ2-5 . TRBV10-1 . CASSVWQGETQYF TGCGCCAGCAGTGTGTGGCAGGGGGAGACCCAGTACTTC
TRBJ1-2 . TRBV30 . CAWKGGYGYTF TGTGCCTGGAAGGGGGGCTATGGCTACACCTTC
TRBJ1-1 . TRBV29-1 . CGPNTEAFF TGCGGGCCGAACACTGAAGCTTTCTTT